Following are 27 T cell receptor beta chains from one sample sequenced in a study of TET2 disruption in CD19-targeted CAR T cells. For these TCRs, the target antigens are not known. Treatment reported: autologous CTL019 cells: CD19 CAR with 4-1BB and CD3 zeta domains. Profiling relied on immunoSEQ multiplex PCR, and the TCRdb table lists in-frame clones only, not all of them. This sample lists 25,000 or so clones; its ten largest clones have more than 1.5%. The specimen comprised CD8- CAR+ T cells sorted from cultured blood T cells, sampled for CD19 CAR T cell therapy. Regarding subset: CD8-negative CAR-positive T cells from the infusion product. The receptors stem from a man between 70 and 80 years old with chronic lymphocytic leukemia.

On this clone: The read finishes 3 residues shy of the CDR3 end, and the germline J gene is used to complete it. The V call is TRBV3-1 (or the pseudogene TRBV3-2), the J call TRBJ2-1, with TRBD2 identical over 8 bases. Germline-derived CDR1 and CDR2 are LGHDT and YNNKEL (reference sequence). Trimming at V came to 2 bases and at J to 5 bases, leaving 14 bases not matched to a gene. CDR3 length: 18 amino acids. CDR3 residues: CASSQNATSGTRDNEQFF. CDR3 bases read: TGTGCCAGCAGCCAAAACGCCACGAGTGGGACTAGAGACAATGAG.

About this clone: The DNA ends 3 residues before the CDR3 does, and the rest of the CDR3 is filled in from the germline J gene. The chain uses TRBV6-1 and TRBJ2-7, with TRBD1 matching 11 bases. Germline V gives CDR1 MNHNS, CDR2 SASEGT. V trimming: 4 bases; J trimming: 3 bases; junction bases outside the gene matches: 5. The CDR3 spans 15 residues. The DNA read from the CDR3 is TGTGCCAGCAGTGCCCGGACAGGGGGCAACTACGAG. This gives the protein CASSARTGGNYE. The full CDR3 is CASSARTGGNYEQYF.

A note on this clone: Sequencing ends 3 residues short of the CDR3 end; the germline J gene provides the rest. V is TRBV18 and J is TRBJ2-3; D gene ambiguous. From germline, CDR1 is KGHSH and CDR2 LQKENI. The V gene lost 1 base and the J gene lost 0 bases, with 11 bases spanning the gap. This CDR3 comprises 16 residues. Here the CDR3 reads CASSPRRTTSTDTQYF. The CDR3 bases that were read are TGTGCCAGCTCACCACGGAGAACGACTAGCACAGATACG.

With regard to this clone: The CDR3 end lies 3 residues beyond the end of the read and is filled in from the germline J gene. V is TRBV28 and J is TRBJ2-2, with 7 bases that match TRBD2. With 4 bases clipped from V and 6 bases from J, the junction kept 8 bases outside the gene matches. Germline V gives CDR1 MDHEN, CDR2 SYDVKM. This CDR3 region has 15 residues. CDR3 sequence: CASSWGGDLAGELFF. The covered CDR3 bases are TGTGCCAGCAGTTGGGGGGGGGATCTTGCCGGGGAG. Complete variable domain (other parts from reference TRBV28 and TRBJ2-2): DVKVTQSSRYLVKRTGEKVFLECVQDMDHENMFWYRQDPGLGLRLIYFSYDVKMKEKGDIPEGYSVSREKKERFSLILESASTNQTSMYLCASSWGGDLAGELFFGEGSRLTVL.

As to this clone: The CDR3 is cut off 3 residues early in the read; its end comes from the germline J gene. The rearrangement joins TRBV13 to TRBJ2-7, with 9 bases aligning to TRBD1. Trimming cost V 5 bases and J 4 bases; bases outside gene matches: 18. Germline V gene sequence: CDR1 PRHDT, CDR2 FYEKMQ (reference sequence). The CDR3 has 18 residues. The CDR3 sequence is CASSQGNSGTGTGYEQYF. CDR3 bases read: TGTGCCAGCAGCCAAGGGAACTCCGGGACAGGGACGGGGTACGAG.

As for this clone: The CDR3 extends 3 residues past the end of the read, so its final part is completed from the germline J gene. The chain carries TRBV7-9 and TRBJ1-2; weak D call: TRBD1 (6 bases). Germline loops: CDR1 SEHNR, CDR2 FQNEAQ (reference sequence). This CDR3 spans 14 amino acids. CDR3 residues: CASSLAGAYNDYTF. The sequenced part of the CDR3 DNA is TGTGCCAGCAGCTTAGCGGGGGCCTACAATGAC.

A remark on this clone: The CDR3 extends 3 residues past the end of the read, so its final part is completed from the germline J gene. The chain employs TRBV2 and TRBJ1-6; 8 nucleotides agree with TRBD1. The CDR3 sequence is 13 residues long. With V trimmed by 7 bases and J by 7 bases, 3 bases remained unmatched. CDR1 is SNHLY and CDR2 is FYNNEI in the germline V gene. CDR3 bases read: TGTGCCAGCAAGACAGGGGAGAATTCACCC. The encoded protein is CASKTGENSP. The CDR3 in its entirety is CASKTGENSPLHF.

As for this clone: The read stops 3 residues short of the end of the CDR3; the missing end is completed from the germline J gene. The V and J genes are TRBV18 and TRBJ1-4; no definite D call. CDR1 and CDR2 from the germline V gene are KGHSH and LQKENI. V lost 3 bases, J lost 4 bases, and 9 bases lay in between. The CDR3 spans 14 residues. The DNA read from the CDR3 is TGTGCCAGCTCACCCTCGGTCCTTAATGAAAAA. Its protein product is CASSPSVLNEK. The full CDR3 is CASSPSVLNEKLFF.

Comment on this clone: The read finishes 3 residues shy of the CDR3 end, and the germline J gene is used to complete it. The J gene is TRBJ2-7, the V gene TRBV14, with D perhaps TRBD2 (5 bases). Trimming cost V 4 bases and J 5 bases, with 9 bases left between them. Germline V CDR1 and CDR2: SGHDN, FVKESK. CDR3 length: 12 residues. The sequenced CDR3 bases are TGTGCCAGCAGCCGCGGGTGGAACGAG. It yields the protein CASSRGWNE. The entire CDR3 reads CASSRGWNEQYF.

A word on this clone: The CDR3 end falls 3 residues outside the read, so it is completed with the germline J gene. J is TRBJ2-3 and V is TRBV20-1, with D tentatively TRBD1 (6 bases). Germline V gene lookup returns CDR1 DFQATT and CDR2 SNEGSKA (reference sequence). The CDR3 is 16 amino acids. The V gene lost 5 bases and the J gene lost 0 bases, with 18 bases spanning the gap. The DNA read from the CDR3 is TGCAGTGCTGTGGACCACAGGGCAACTAGCACAGATACG. This translates into CSAVDHRATSTDT. The complete CDR3 sequence is CSAVDHRATSTDTQYF.

On this clone: A junction boundary mismatches the germline segment, possibly from a read error. CDR3: CASSQAGTDLYEQYF. Partial CDR3 DNA: TGCGCCAGCAGCCAGGCAGGGACAGACCTCTACGAG. J is TRBJ2-7 and V is TRBV4-2, with 7 bases that match TRBD1. The read terminates 3 residues before the CDR3 end, so the remaining end is supplied by the germline J gene. The CDR3 has 15 residues. In germline, CDR1 is LGHNA, CDR2 YNFKEQ.

In the case of this clone: The read ends 3 residues before the CDR3 terminus; that terminus is restored from the germline J gene. The chain uses TRBV20-1 and TRBJ1-2; TRBD1 matches 7 bases. Germline-derived CDR1 and CDR2 are DFQATT and SNEGSKA (reference sequence). The CDR3 has 14 amino acids. CDR3 bases read: TGCAGTGCTACCCCCCGACAGGGCCTGGAGACC. Protein sequence: CSATPRQGLET. In full, the CDR3 is CSATPRQGLETYTF.

The CDR3 sequence: CASSDLWGGYTF. Partial CDR3 DNA: TGTGCCAGCAGCGACCTATGGGGGGGT. The chain joins TRBV7-8 to TRBJ1-2; TRBD1 might be the D (5 bases). The read ends 3 residues early relative to the CDR3; the germline J gene fills the gap. Germline loops: CDR1 SGHVS, CDR2 FQNEAQ. The CDR3 is 12 residues long. The entire variable domain, with the rest obtained from reference TRBV7-8 and TRBJ1-2, is as follows: GAGVSQSPRYKVAKRGQDVALRCDPISGHVSLFWYQQALGQGPEFLTYFQNEAQLDKSGLPSDRFFAERPEGSVSTLKIQRTQQEDSAVYLCASSDLWGGYTFGSGTRLTVV.

As concerns this clone: The read gets to within 3 residues of the CDR3 end, and the germline J gene fills in the rest. This chain links TRBV27 with TRBJ1-4; 7 bases fit TRBD1. The CDR3 has 14 residues. From germline, CDR1 is MNHEY and CDR2 SMNVEV (reference sequence). CDR3 amino acids: CASSPDRSNSPLFF. CDR3 DNA (partial): TGTGCCAGCAGCCCGGACAGGAGTAATTCACCA.

Judged by frequency, this clone is medium-sized. The DNA ends 3 residues before the CDR3 does, and the rest of the CDR3 is filled in from the germline J gene. The rearrangement uses TRBV18 and TRBJ2-2, with TRBD1 as a possible D gene (6 bases). Between the trimmed V and J ends, which lost 2 bases and 0 bases, there was a span of 10 bases. The V gene's germline CDR1 is KGHSH and CDR2 LQKENI. The CDR3 length is 16 residues. The CDR3 DNA, read in part, is TGTGCCAGCTCACCAACCGGACAGACGAACACCGGGGAG. Translated, it gives CASSPTGQTNTGE. The whole CDR3 is CASSPTGQTNTGELFF.

About this clone itself: The read ends 3 residues shy of where the CDR3 ends; the end is completed using the germline J gene. This sequence joins TRBV7-4 and TRBJ1-5, with TRBD1 as a possible D gene (6 bases). Germline lookup yields CDR1 SGHVT and CDR2 SQSDAQ. This CDR3 has 16 residues. V was trimmed by 1 base and J by 1 base, leaving 11 bases between them. The CDR3 reads CASSLEAGESNQPQHF. The sequenced CDR3 bases are TGTGCCAGCAGCTTAGAGGCAGGGGAGAGCAATCAGCCC.

A word on this clone: The read ends 3 residues before the CDR3 terminus; that terminus is restored from the germline J gene. The chain joins TRBV5-1 to TRBJ2-5; 7 nucleotides agree with TRBD1. The CDR3 sequence is 14 residues long. Germline trimming cut 4 bases from V and 4 bases from J; bases unmatched to any gene: 7. Germline CDR1 reads SGHRS; CDR2 reads YFSETQ. The CDR3 region is CASSGGQAVETQYF. The sequenced part of the CDR3 DNA is TGCGCCAGCAGCGGTGGACAGGCGGTAGAGACC.

Points on this clone: The DNA ends 3 residues before the CDR3 does, and the rest of the CDR3 is filled in from the germline J gene. V is TRBV20-1 and J is TRBJ2-3; 9 nucleotides align to TRBD2. V shed 1 base, J shed 3 bases, and the junction held 8 bases outside the gene matches. The germline V gene encodes CDR1 DFQATT and CDR2 SNEGSKA (reference sequence). This CDR3 comprises 16 residues. The CDR3 region is CSARVGLAGRTDTQYF. CDR3 bases read: TGCAGTGCTAGAGTTGGGCTAGCGGGACGGACAGATACG.

On this clone itself: The read ends 3 residues before the CDR3 terminus; that terminus is restored from the germline J gene. The J gene is TRBJ2-7, the V gene TRBV11-2; 7 bases fit TRBD2. Germline V gene data show CDR1 as SGHAT and CDR2 as FQNNGV. The CDR3 has 13 residues. J lost 5 bases, V lost 3 bases, and 4 bases had no gene match. CDR3 protein: CASSFSGVDEQYF. CDR3 bases read: TGTGCCAGCAGCTTCAGCGGGGTGGACGAG.

As for this clone: The read terminates 3 residues before the CDR3 end, so the remaining end is supplied by the germline J gene. The chain couples TRBV20-1 to TRBJ2-3, with D unclear. Germline CDR1 and CDR2: DFQATT and SNEGSKA (reference sequence). Between the trimmed V and J ends, which lost 0 bases and 2 bases, there was a span of 9 bases. CDR3 length: 14 residues. CDR3 loop: CSARDAALTDTQYF. The CDR3 DNA, read in part, is TGCAGTGCTAGAGATGCGGCCCTCACAGATACG.

On this clone: The CDR3 end lies 3 residues beyond the end of the read and is filled in from the germline J gene. This rearrangement joins TRBV18 to TRBJ1-1, with D unresolved. The length of the CDR3 is 15 residues. Germline CDR1 and CDR2: KGHSH and LQKENI. The CDR3 bases that were read are TGTGCCAGCTCACCACCGGGCACAGACAAAAACATT. Encoded protein: CASSPPGTDKNI. From start to end, the CDR3 is CASSPPGTDKNIAFF.

In the case of this clone: Read coverage stops 3 residues before the CDR3 terminus; the germline J gene supplies the remainder. This chain links TRBV29-1 with TRBJ1-4, with TRBD1 identical over 7 bases. The CDR3 length is 16 residues. Germline values: CDR1 SQVTM, CDR2 ANQGSEA. Incomplete CDR3 DNA: TGCAGCGTTGAAGGGACAGGTTCTCTGGGGGCCAACGTA. It is translated as CSVEGTGSLGANV. From start to end, the CDR3 is CSVEGTGSLGANVLFF.

Of note for this clone: The DNA ends 3 residues before the CDR3 does, and the rest of the CDR3 is filled in from the germline J gene. V and J are TRBV7-2 and TRBJ1-6, with 8 positions matching TRBD1. The CDR3 contains 14 residues. Germline V gene sequence: CDR1 SGHTA, CDR2 FQGNSA. Trimming cost V 5 bases and J 11 bases; bases outside gene matches: 8. The CDR3 region is CASSPPDRATPLHF. The DNA read from the CDR3 is TGTGCCAGCAGCCCACCGGACAGGGCCACACCC.

Notes on this clone: The CDR3 goes on 3 residues after the read ends, and that part is filled in from the germline J gene. The chain uses TRBV5-1 and TRBJ2-7, with D perhaps TRBD1 (6 bases). This CDR3 is 14 amino acids long. CDR1 and CDR2 (germline): SGHRS, YFSETQ. V was trimmed by 4 bases and J by 6 bases, leaving 17 bases between them. CDR3 DNA, as far as it was read: TGCGCCAGCAGCGGGCGGACAGACGCGGCCGAG. Protein: CASSGRTDAAE. The whole CDR3 protein reads CASSGRTDAAEQYF.

Turning to this clone: Coverage ceases 3 residues before the CDR3 finishes, and the germline J gene fills in the end. The genes are TRBV20-1 and TRBJ2-1, with 8 bases lining up with TRBD2. Per germline, CDR1 DFQATT and CDR2 SNEGSKA (reference sequence). After removal of 6 bases from V and 6 bases from J, the junction contained 7 bases not matched to a gene. This CDR3 region has 13 residues. CDR3 loop: CSAPRGAGNEQFF. The DNA read from the CDR3 is TGCAGTGCCCCGCGGGGGGCCGGCAATGAG.

Concerning this clone itself: One end of the junction fails to match germline, which may point to a read error. The CDR3 end is not reached by the read, which stops 3 residues before it; the germline J gene fills it in. V and J are TRBV4-2 and TRBJ1-4; D is possibly TRBD1 (5 bases). The CDR3 totals 15 residues. Germline V CDR1 and CDR2: LGHNA, YNFKEQ. The DNA read from the CDR3 is TGCGCCAGCAGCGAGAGGGGTTCAACTAATGAAAAA. Protein product: CASSERGSTNEK. The whole CDR3 sequence is CASSERGSTNEKLFF.

With regard to this clone: Read data end 3 residues before the CDR3 end; the end is taken from the germline J gene. The rearrangement links TRBV4-1 to TRBJ2-2; D might be TRBD1 (6 bases). Germline values: CDR1 MGHRA, CDR2 YSYEKL. CDR3 size: 15 residues. The V and J ends lost 4 bases and 3 bases respectively, with 12 bases between them. CDR3 residues: CASSPGRGDTGELFF. The sequenced CDR3 bases are TGCGCCAGCAGCCCTGGCAGGGGTGACACCGGGGAG.